The present T cell receptor (beta chain) was sequenced within a study of T cells in Graves' hyperthyroidism and ophthalmopathy. Study observations and caveats: In the blood, most expanded thyroid clonotypes above 0.001 appeared as well.

This clonotype was observed many times. Its specificity is not known. V lost 5 bases to trimming and J lost 7 bases, with 17 bases between them. CDR3 size: 14 residues. Germline loops: CDR1 MDHEN, CDR2 SYDVKM. The TCR beta CDR3 regions underwent amplification using RNA transcripts as the source. Primed by the HTBI set, a first-round RT-PCR was run on the TCR CDR3. TCRdb processed the multiplex PCR reads anew with MiXCR; each CDR3 protein has one entry. The top ten clones hold about 9.4% of a sample with hundreds of thousands of distinct CDR3 sequences, approximately 14% of them seen once. The chain employs TRBV28 and TRBJ1-2, with D perhaps matching TRBD1 (6 bases). The receptor was derived from a woman between 18 and 30 years old with Graves' hyperthyroidism. The sample was blood. The CDR3 nucleotides are TGTGCCAGCAGTATTACAGGGATGTTTGGTGGCTACACCTTC. Amino acids: CASSITGMFGGYTF.